The 7 T cell receptor beta chains below all came from one sample that was sequenced in a study of Ad26.COV2.S vaccination and SARS-CoV-2 variants. Measured with immunoSEQ multiplex PCR; TCRdb has only the in-frame clones, and not every one. This table has about 350,000 clones, over 75% appearing once. The sample's treatment: roughly 19 received Ad26.COV2.S at low or high dose, single or two shots; about 5 received placebo; per-sample allocation not given. Specimens were obtained on day 63 following the first vaccine or placebo injection. Source: peripheral blood, taken in a trial of Ad26.COV2.S vaccine versus placebo. The receptors were gathered from a person between 18 and 65 years old who received the Ad26.COV2.S COVID-19 vaccine or a placebo.

This chain's CDR3 is CASSLRPGTADTEAFF. The CDR3 region has the DNA TGTGCCAGCAGCCTAAGGCCCGGGACTGCGGACACTGAAGCTTTCTTT. The V gene is TRBV9, the J gene TRBJ1-1, with a weak D call TRBD1 (5 bases). The germline gives CDR1 SGDLS, CDR2 YYNGEE. This CDR3 has 16 residues. V lost 4 bases, J lost 3 bases, and 19 bases lay in between.

In this sample, this clone turned up once. V usage is TRBV7-9 and J usage is TRBJ1-1; 9 nucleotides match TRBD1. This CDR3 has 17 amino acids. Germline assignment: CDR1 SEHNR and CDR2 FQNEAQ (reference sequence). The ends lost 2 bases at V and 2 bases at J; junction bases unmatched: 9. The CDR3 loop is CASSLPSGQGSNTEAFF. CDR3 nucleotide sequence: TGTGCCAGCAGCTTACCCTCTGGACAGGGGAGTAACACTGAAGCTTTCTTT.

With respect to this clone: The sample has other DNA sequences that encode this CDR3 too. The gene calls are TRBV9 and TRBJ2-3; D unresolved. CDR1 and CDR2 (germline): SGDLS, YYNGEE. V was shortened by 2 bases and J by 0 bases, with 4 bases between the two germline ends. The CDR3 contains 13 residues. Written as DNA, the CDR3 is TGTGCCAGCAGCGTCGCTAGCACAGATACGCAGTATTTT. Its protein is CASSVASTDTQYF.

This clone occurred once. The chain joins TRBV29-1 to TRBJ1-2; 8 nucleotides align to TRBD1. The CDR3 runs to 13 residues. In germline, CDR1 is SQVTM, CDR2 ANQGSEA. With 7 bases clipped from V and 4 bases from J, the junction kept 8 bases outside the gene matches. The CDR3 region is CSARGRDSYGYTF. The CDR3 DNA sequence: TGCAGCGCCAGGGGGCGGGACAGCTATGGCTACACCTTC.

This clone occurred a few times. This sequence joins TRBV5-1 and TRBJ1-1, with unresolved D. Trimming cost V 3 bases and J 2 bases, with 11 bases left between them. Germline V CDR1 and CDR2: SGHRS, YFSETQ. CDR3 length: 14 amino acids. The CDR3 protein is CASSSGVRNTEAFF. The CDR3 DNA reads TGCGCCAGCAGCTCCGGGGTCAGAAACACTGAAGCTTTCTTT.

This chain joins TRBV6-1 and TRBJ2-7; 8 bases map to TRBD1. V was clipped by 6 bases and J by 2 bases; unmatched bases: 3. Germline CDR1 MNHNS, CDR2 SASEGT. CDR3 length equals 13 residues. The CDR3 is CASSDRGPYEQYF. The CDR3, as DNA: TGTGCCAGCAGCGACAGGGGTCCCTACGAGCAGTACTTC.

This rearrangement joins TRBV29-1 to TRBJ1-2; D uncertain. Germline CDR1 SQVTM, CDR2 ANQGSEA. The CDR3 consists of 14 residues. Trimming removed 1 base at V and 2 bases at J, with 11 bases between. CDR3 nucleotides: TGCAGCGTTGAAGCATCGGCGTCAAACTATGGCTACACCTTC. Amino acid sequence: CSVEASASNYGYTF.